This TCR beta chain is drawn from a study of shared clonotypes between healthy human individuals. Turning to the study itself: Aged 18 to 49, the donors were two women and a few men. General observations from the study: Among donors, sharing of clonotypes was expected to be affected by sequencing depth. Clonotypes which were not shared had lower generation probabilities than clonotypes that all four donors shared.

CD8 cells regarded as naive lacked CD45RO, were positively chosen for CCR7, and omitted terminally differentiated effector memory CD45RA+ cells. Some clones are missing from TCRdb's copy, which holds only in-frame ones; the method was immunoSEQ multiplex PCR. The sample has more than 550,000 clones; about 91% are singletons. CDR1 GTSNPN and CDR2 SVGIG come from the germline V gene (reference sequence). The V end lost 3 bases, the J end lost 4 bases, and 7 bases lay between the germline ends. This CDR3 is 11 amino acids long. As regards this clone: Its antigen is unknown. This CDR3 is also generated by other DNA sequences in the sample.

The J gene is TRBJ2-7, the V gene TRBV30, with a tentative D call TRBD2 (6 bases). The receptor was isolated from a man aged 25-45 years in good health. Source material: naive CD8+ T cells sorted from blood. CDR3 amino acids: CAWREGYEQYF. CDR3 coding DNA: TGTGCCTGGAGGGAGGGATACGAGCAGTACTTC.